A selection of T cell receptor beta chains follows, all from one sample in a study of shared clonotypes between healthy human individuals. The repertoire was sequenced with immunoSEQ multiplex PCR; TCRdb's copy has only in-frame clones and lacks some. The sample lists 1,400,000 or so clones, around 98.5% occurring once. Material: naive CD4+ T cells sorted from blood. Receptor source: a man aged 30 to 39 in good health. The CDR3 runs from the conserved cysteine through the conserved F or W. The D gene is left open where the match is weak. Rows give clone size only sometimes, using once, few, many, or a class for an expanded clone.

j_gene	abundance	d_gene	v_gene	CDR3aa	CDR3nt
TRBJ2-7	NA	NA	TRBV5-1	CASSLERVATYEQYF	TGCGCCAGCAGCTTGGAGCGGGTCGCAACCTACGAGCAGTACTTC
TRBJ2-4	NA	NA	TRBV2	CASSADIGDIQYF	TGTGCCAGCAGCGCCGACATTGGGGACATTCAGTACTTC
TRBJ2-1	NA	TRBD2	TRBV14	CASSPPGLAYSHEQFF	TGTGCCAGCAGCCCGCCGGGACTAGCCTATAGCCATGAGCAGTTCTTC
TRBJ2-1	NA	NA	TRBV19	CASSNLAVGTNEQFF	TGTGCCAGTAGTAACTTAGCGGTCGGGACCAATGAGCAGTTCTTC
TRBJ1-1	NA	NA	TRBV18	CASSLEGTSLYAFF	TGTGCCAGCTCACTAGAAGGGACGAGTTTGTACGCTTTCTTT
TRBJ2-1	NA	NA	TRBV7-3	CASSLSQGGEQFF	TGTGCCAGCAGCTTATCCCAGGGCGGTGAGCAGTTCTTC
TRBJ2-5	NA	NA	TRBV9	CASSPHAGQETQYF	TGTGCCAGCAGCCCGCACGCGGGGCAAGAGACCCAGTACTTC
TRBJ2-3	once	NA	TRBV5-1	CASSYGAPADTQYF	TGCGCCAGCAGCTACGGGGCGCCCGCAGATACGCAGTATTTT
TRBJ1-2	once	NA	TRBV18	CASSPPDDPYGYTF	TGTGCCAGCTCACCTCCTGACGATCCCTATGGCTACACCTTC
TRBJ2-5	NA	NA	TRBV6-1	CASRFSGLSTETQYF	TGTGCCAGCAGATTTTCAGGGTTATCGACGGAGACCCAGTACTTC
TRBJ1-1	NA	NA	TRBV7-2	CASSLVSFMNTEAFF	TGTGCCAGCAGCTTAGTCAGCTTCATGAACACTGAAGCTTTCTTT
TRBJ2-7	NA	TRBD2	TRBV7-6	CASSRWGLAGDEQYF	TGTGCCAGCAGCCGCTGGGGACTAGCGGGAGACGAGCAGTACTTC
TRBJ2-7	once	TRBD2	TRBV13	CASSLPSGYEQYF	TGTGCCAGCAGCTTACCTAGCGGCTACGAGCAGTACTTC
TRBJ2-3	NA	TRBD2	TRBV11-2	CASSLDLLAGGTDTQYF	TGTGCCAGCAGCTTAGATCTCCTAGCGGGAGGTACGGATACGCAGTATTTT
TRBJ2-3	NA	TRBD2	TRBV7-3	CASSSGLAGRSDTQYF	TGTGCCAGCAGCAGCGGACTAGCGGGAAGATCGGATACGCAGTATTTT
TRBJ1-5	once	NA	TRBV5-4	CASSSWGWDQPQHF	TGTGCCAGCAGCTCCTGGGGGTGGGATCAGCCCCAGCATTTT
TRBJ2-7	NA	TRBD2	TRBV14	CASSQELAGTYEQYF	TGTGCCAGCAGCCAAGAACTAGCGGGAACCTACGAGCAGTACTTC
TRBJ2-1	NA	TRBD2	TRBV4-1	CASSQGTSGRGLINEQFF	TGCGCCAGCAGCCAAGGAACTAGCGGGAGAGGCTTAATCAATGAGCAGTTCTTC
TRBJ2-5	NA	NA	TRBV11-3	CASSPSWADKPQETQYF	TGTGCCAGCAGCCCCAGCTGGGCCGACAAACCTCAAGAGACCCAGTACTTC
TRBJ2-2	NA	TRBD1	TRBV11-2	CASSQDRGNTGELFF	TGTGCCAGCAGCCAAGACAGGGGGAACACCGGGGAGCTGTTTTTT
TRBJ1-1	once	NA	TRBV4-1	CASCQALNTEAFF	TGCGCCAGCTGTCAGGCCTTGAACACTGAAGCTTTCTTT
TRBJ2-7	NA	TRBD2	TRBV5-6	CASSSFFRTSGNEQYF	TGTGCCAGCAGCTCCTTTTTCCGGACTAGCGGTAACGAGCAGTACTTC
TRBJ2-5	NA	NA	TRBV14	CASSSLGGETQYF	TGTGCCAGCAGCAGTCTCGGGGGAGAGACCCAGTACTTC
TRBJ2-7	NA	TRBD2	TRBV7-2	CASSLVRTSGRYEQYF	TGTGCCAGCAGCTTAGTAAGGACTAGCGGGAGGTACGAGCAGTACTTC
TRBJ2-1	once	TRBD2	TRBV9	CASSVSGGINNEQFF	TGTGCCAGCAGCGTTAGCGGGGGCATCAACAATGAGCAGTTCTTC
TRBJ2-1	NA	NA	TRBV5-4	CASSFLTSADEQFF	TGTGCCAGCAGCTTCCTCACATCAGCGGATGAGCAGTTCTTC
TRBJ2-1	once	NA	TRBV5-1	CASSSLLGTTSEFF	TGCGCCAGCAGCTCGCTCCTGGGGACGACGAGCGAGTTCTTC
TRBJ2-7	NA	TRBD2	TRBV7-2	CASSLDSAGEAYEQYF	TGTGCCAGCAGCTTAGATTCCGCGGGAGAGGCCTACGAGCAGTACTTC
TRBJ2-4	NA	NA	TRBV19	CASTYSGLPAQYF	TGTGCCAGTACTTATAGTGGACTTCCGGCTCAGTACTTC
TRBJ2-5	NA	NA	TRBV7-9	CASSFGGQETQYF	TGTGCCAGCAGCTTTGGGGGGCAAGAGACCCAGTACTTC
TRBJ1-1	NA	TRBD1	TRBV5-1	CASSRTGGENTEAFF	TGCGCCAGCAGCAGAACAGGGGGCGAGAACACTGAAGCTTTCTTT
TRBJ2-1	NA	NA	TRBV4-1	CASSQKDGARSYNEQFF	TGCGCCAGCAGCCAAAAGGACGGGGCCAGGTCGTACAATGAGCAGTTCTTC
TRBJ1-5	NA	TRBD1	TRBV6-6	CASSYSGTGGNQPQHF	TGTGCCAGCAGTTACTCAGGGACAGGGGGTAATCAGCCCCAGCATTTT
TRBJ2-7	once	TRBD1	TRBV2	CASSEALGQGAEEQYF	TGTGCCAGCAGTGAAGCGCTTGGACAGGGGGCGGAAGAGCAGTACTTC
TRBJ1-5	NA	TRBD1	TRBV10-3	CAISESGTGGIGNQPQHF	TGTGCCATCAGTGAGTCCGGGACAGGGGGTATAGGAAATCAGCCCCAGCATTTT
TRBJ2-1	NA	NA	TRBV5-1	CASSLALGPYNEQFF	TGCGCCAGCAGCTTGGCCCTGGGGCCCTACAATGAGCAGTTCTTC
TRBJ1-4	once	NA	TRBV19	CASSIGASNEKLFF	TGTGCCAGTAGTATCGGGGCGTCTAATGAAAAACTGTTTTTT
TRBJ2-5	NA	NA	TRBV18	CASSPPSTGQETQYF	TGTGCCAGCTCACCGCCTTCGACAGGCCAGGAGACCCAGTACTTC
TRBJ1-3	NA	NA	TRBV5-5	CASSERASASGNTIYF	TGTGCCAGCAGCGAGAGGGCTTCTGCGTCGGGAAACACCATATATTTT
TRBJ2-7	NA	TRBD2	TRBV7-2	CASGLGGFYEQYF	TGTGCCAGCGGCCTGGGGGGGTTCTACGAGCAGTACTTC